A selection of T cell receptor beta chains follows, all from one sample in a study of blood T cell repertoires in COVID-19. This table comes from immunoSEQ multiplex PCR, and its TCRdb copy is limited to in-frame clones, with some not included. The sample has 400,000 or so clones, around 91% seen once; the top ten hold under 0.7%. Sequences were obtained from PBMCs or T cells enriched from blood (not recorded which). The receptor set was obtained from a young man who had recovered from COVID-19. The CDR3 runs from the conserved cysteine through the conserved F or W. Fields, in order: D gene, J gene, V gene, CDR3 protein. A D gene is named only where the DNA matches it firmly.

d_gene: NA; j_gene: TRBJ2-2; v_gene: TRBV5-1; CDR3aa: CASSFYSPNTGELFF
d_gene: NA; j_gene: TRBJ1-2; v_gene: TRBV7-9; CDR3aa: CASSFGEYGYTF
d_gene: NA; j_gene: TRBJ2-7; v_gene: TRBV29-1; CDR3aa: CSVGKGQVGGSYEQYF
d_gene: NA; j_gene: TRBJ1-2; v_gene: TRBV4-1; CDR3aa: CASSQDGPGDGYTF
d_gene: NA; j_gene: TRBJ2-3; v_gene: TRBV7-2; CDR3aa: CASSSRNTQYF
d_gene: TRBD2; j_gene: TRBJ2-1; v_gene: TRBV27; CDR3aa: CASSLDPRTSGRAGQFF
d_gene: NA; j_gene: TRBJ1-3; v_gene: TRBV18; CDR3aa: CASSPATELVSGNTIYF
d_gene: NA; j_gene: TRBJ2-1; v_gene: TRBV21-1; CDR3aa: CASTGGPFNEQFF
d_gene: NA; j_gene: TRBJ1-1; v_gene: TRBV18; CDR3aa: CASSPGDGSRTEAFF
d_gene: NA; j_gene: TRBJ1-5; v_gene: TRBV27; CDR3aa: CASSSGNSNQPQHF
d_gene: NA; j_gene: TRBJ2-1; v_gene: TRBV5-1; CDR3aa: CASSLTDSSYNEQFF
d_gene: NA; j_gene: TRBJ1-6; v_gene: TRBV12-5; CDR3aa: CASAGGDSPLHF